Listed here are 9 T cell receptor beta chains from one sample, sequenced in a study of identical twins. Each CDR3 protein gets one entry after TCRdb re-called the 5' RACE reads with MiXCR. The sample carries 470,000 or so distinct CDR3 sequences, around 24% recorded once. These data also featured in a second study, about T cells expressing NK-cell markers.

The sequenced material came from CD4+ T cells sorted from blood. The receptor source for this set is a woman aged 18-29 years in good health.

This clonotype has only a few counts. The chain recombines TRBV9 with TRBJ2-2; tentatively, D is TRBD2 (5 bases). The CDR3 runs 16 residues. CDR1 SGDLS and CDR2 YYNGEE come from the germline V gene. Trimming removed 0 bases from V and 1 base from J, with 10 bases in between. CDR3 nucleotides: TGTGCCAGCAGCGTAGAACCCAGCGGGAACACCGGGGAGCTGTTTTTT. Translating gives CASSVEPSGNTGELFF.

The chain is built from TRBV29-1 and TRBJ2-5, with D maybe TRBD2 (5 bases). V lost 5 bases and J lost 5, with 12 bases in between. CDR1 and CDR2 from the germline V gene are SQVTM and ANQGSEA. This CDR3 contains 12 residues. The CDR3 bases are TGCAGCGTTAACGGGGTCCTGGAGACCCAGTACTTC. This codes for CSVNGVLETQYF.

The chain has TRBV5-1 and TRBJ2-3; 9 positions match TRBD1. The V gene end was trimmed by 0 bases and the J gene end by 2 bases; junction bases not matched to a gene: 4. CDR1 and CDR2 (germline): SGHRS, YFSETQ. The CDR3 consists of 16 residues. The CDR3, as DNA: TGCGCCAGCAGCTTGGGGGGACAGGGAATCACAGATACGCAGTATTTT. Translation: CASSLGGQGITDTQYF. The full variable domain, completed using reference TRBV5-1 and TRBJ2-3, is KAGVTQTPRYLIKTRGQQVTLSCSPISGHRSVSWYQQTPGQGLQFLFEYFSETQRNKGNFPGRFSGRQFSNSRSEMNVSTLELGDSALYLCASSLGGQGITDTQYFGPGTRLTVL.

To note about this clonotype: The junction shows a germline mismatch at one end, possibly a read error. The gene calls are TRBV4-3 and TRBJ2-7; 7 bases are shared with TRBD2. Per germline, CDR1 LGHNA and CDR2 YSLEER. There are 18 residues in the CDR3. This CDR3 is CASSQGAAGDSRSYEQYF. The CDR3 DNA reads TGCGCCAGCAGTCAAGGCGCCGCGGGAGACAGTCGATCCTACGAGCAGTACTTC.

There are a few counts of this clonotype. The chain links TRBV18 to TRBJ2-7, with 8 bases lining up with TRBD1. With 6 bases clipped from V and 4 bases from J, the junction kept 5 bases outside the gene matches. Germline V gives CDR1 KGHSH, CDR2 LQKENI. This CDR3 has 13 residues. The CDR3 nucleotides are TGTGCCAGCTCTCAGGGACAGGAATACGAGCAGTACTTC. Residues: CASSQGQEYEQYF.

This clonotype has only a few counts. The chain links TRBV20-1 to TRBJ1-1; maybe TRBD1 (5 bases). CDR1 is DFQATT and CDR2 is SNEGSKA in the germline V gene (reference sequence). This CDR3 contains 13 residues. The ends were cut back, 3 bases at V and 10 bases at J, with 18 bases in the middle. As DNA, the CDR3 is TGCAGTGCTAGGGTAGGGGCGCAGAGCGGAGCTTTCTTT. Translating gives CSARVGAQSGAFF.

The V call is TRBV20-1, the J call TRBJ2-1; D gene ambiguous. The germline V gene encodes CDR1 DFQATT and CDR2 SNEGSKA (reference sequence). The V and J ends lost 4 bases and 7 bases respectively, with 17 bases between them. This CDR3 comprises 14 residues. The CDR3 DNA reads TGCAGTGCTATAGCTATCCGGGCCGGTAATGAGCAGTTCTTC. Translating it yields CSAIAIRAGNEQFF.

This clonotype was seen only a few times. The rearrangement joins TRBV20-1 to TRBJ2-4, with a tentative D call TRBD1 (5 bases). The CDR3 totals 12 residues. CDR1 is DFQATT, CDR2 SNEGSKA, per germline (reference sequence). The V and J ends lost 2 bases and 6 bases respectively, with 8 bases between them. The CDR3 protein is CSARTQGNIQYF. CDR3 DNA sequence: TGCAGTGCTAGAACGCAGGGAAACATTCAGTACTTC.

The genes are TRBV10-1 and TRBJ2-3; possibly TRBD1 for D (5 bases). The CDR3 consists of 14 residues. Germline values: CDR1 WNHNN, CDR2 SYGVQD (reference sequence). The V gene lost 6 bases and the J gene lost 5 bases, with 15 bases spanning the gap. The CDR3 DNA sequence: TGCGCCAGCAGCTCTAACCCCCAGGGAGATACGCAGTATTTT. Translating gives CASSSNPQGDTQYF.